This T cell receptor beta chain was found in a study of blood T cell repertoires in COVID-19. Original data processing: Nucleated cell number was recorded as an estimate derived from reference gene primer amplification. Data came from immunoSEQ multiplex PCR; TCRdb stores just in-frame clones and leaves some out. V and J calls and clone size are copied from that table; D and trimming were computed from the DNA. In the table there are some 170,000 clones, 82% of which are singletons. Deletions cut 6 bases from V and 4 bases from J, with 15 bases between. The CDR3 runs to 14 residues. Per germline, CDR1 MNHEY and CDR2 SVGAGI.

The V and J genes are TRBV6-5 and TRBJ1-1; no definite D call. Sequences were obtained from peripheral blood. The clonotype originates from a woman between 70 and 85 years old with acute or convalescent COVID-19. CDR3 protein: CASSPPSSLTEAFF. The CDR3 region has the DNA TGTGCCAGCAGCCCACCTAGTTCCCTCACTGAAGCTTTCTTT.